This T cell receptor beta chain was observed in a study of blood T cell repertoires in COVID-19. Study-level background: There were acute and convalescent COVID-19 samples, and they came from the United States, Italy and Spain. T cells, B-cell-depleted T cells, or PBMCs provided the cDNA or gDNA that served as material.

Germline lookup yields CDR1 SGHRS and CDR2 YFSETQ. The V gene end was trimmed by 4 bases and the J gene end by 7 bases; junction bases not matched to a gene: 10. The CDR3 loop spans 15 amino acids. Per the original methods: Amplification of reference gene primers provided the estimated nucleated cell counts. Measured with immunoSEQ multiplex PCR; TCRdb has only the in-frame clones, and not every one. V, J and clone size are those of that table, while D and trimming were read from the DNA. The sample lists approximately 100,000 clones, about 85% occurring once. Sample: peripheral blood. The chain uses TRBV5-1 and TRBJ2-1, with 8 bases that match TRBD2. The receptor's source is a man in his fifties in a cohort sampled during active COVID-19. The CDR3, as DNA: TGCGCCAGCAGCATTACCGGGACTAGGGGGAATGAGCAGTTCTTC. It is translated as CASSITGTRGNEQFF. The whole variable domain, filled in from reference TRBV5-1 and TRBJ2-1, reads KAGVTQTPRYLIKTRGQQVTLSCSPISGHRSVSWYQQTPGQGLQFLFEYFSETQRNKGNFPGRFSGRQFSNSRSEMNVSTLELGDSALYLCASSITGTRGNEQFFGPGTRLTVL.